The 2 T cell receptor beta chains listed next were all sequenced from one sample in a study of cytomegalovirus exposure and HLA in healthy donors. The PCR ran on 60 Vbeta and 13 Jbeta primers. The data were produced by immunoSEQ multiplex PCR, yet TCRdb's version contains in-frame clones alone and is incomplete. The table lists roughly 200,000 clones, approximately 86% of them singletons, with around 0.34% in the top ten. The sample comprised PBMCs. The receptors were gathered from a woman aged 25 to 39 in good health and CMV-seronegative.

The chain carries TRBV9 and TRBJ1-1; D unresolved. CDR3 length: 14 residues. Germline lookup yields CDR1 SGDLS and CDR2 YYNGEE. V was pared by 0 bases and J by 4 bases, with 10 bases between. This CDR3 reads CASSVGSRSTEAFF. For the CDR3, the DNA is TGTGCCAGCAGCGTAGGTTCGAGGAGCACTGAAGCTTTCTTT. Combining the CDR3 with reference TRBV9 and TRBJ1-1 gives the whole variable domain DSGVTQTPKHLITATGQRVTLRCSPRSGDLSVYWYQQSLDQGLQFLIQYYNGEERAKGNILERFSAQQFPDLHSELNLSSLELGDSALYFCASSVGSRSTEAFFGQGTRLTVV.

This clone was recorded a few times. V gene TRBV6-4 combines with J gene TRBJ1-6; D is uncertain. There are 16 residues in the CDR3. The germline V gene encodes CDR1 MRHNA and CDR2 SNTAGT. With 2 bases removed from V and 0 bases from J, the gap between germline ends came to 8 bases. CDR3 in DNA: TGTGCCAGCAGTGACGACACCAGCTCCTATAATTCACCCCTCCACTTT. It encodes CASSDDTSSYNSPLHF.